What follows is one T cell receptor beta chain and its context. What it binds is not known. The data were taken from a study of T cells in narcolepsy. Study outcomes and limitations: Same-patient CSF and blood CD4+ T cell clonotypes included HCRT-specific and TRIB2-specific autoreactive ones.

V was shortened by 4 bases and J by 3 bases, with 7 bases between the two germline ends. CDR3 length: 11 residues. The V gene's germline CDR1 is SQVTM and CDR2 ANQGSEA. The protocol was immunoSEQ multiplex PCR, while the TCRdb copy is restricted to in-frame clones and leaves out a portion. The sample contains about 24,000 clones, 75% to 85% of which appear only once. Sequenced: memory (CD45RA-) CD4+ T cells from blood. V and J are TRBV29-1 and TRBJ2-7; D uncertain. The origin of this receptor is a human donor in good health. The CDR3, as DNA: TGCAGCGTTGGTGGTAACTACGAGCAGTACTTC. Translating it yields CSVGGNYEQYF.